One and the same sample provided the 29 T cell receptor beta chains below, sequenced in a study of T cells in tuberculosis. TCRdb's copy holds only in-frame clones and misses some; the assay was immunoSEQ multiplex PCR. The table records 35,000 to 50,000 clones, around 94% of them present only once. Sequenced input: PBMCs. The receptors shown here come from a donor aged 10-29 years with latent tuberculosis or without tuberculosis infection. Some clones in this sample may be carry-over from other donors' samples.

The V gene is TRBV7-2, the J gene TRBJ1-3; D may be TRBD1 (5 bases). Germline V gene sequence: CDR1 SGHTA, CDR2 FQGNSA. The length of the CDR3 is 14 residues. Trimming left V 7 bases short and J 0 bases short, with 10 bases between. The CDR3 DNA sequence: TGTGCCAGCAAGGTAGACAGCTCTGGAAACACCATATATTTT. It specifies CASKVDSSGNTIYF.

V usage is TRBV28 and J usage is TRBJ2-3; D possibly corresponds to TRBD1 (5 bases). V lost 3 bases and J 7 bases, leaving 11 bases between the germline ends. CDR3 length: 13 amino acids. Germline V gives CDR1 MDHEN, CDR2 SYDVKM. The CDR3 reads CASSLDTKHTQYF. CDR3 DNA sequence: TGTGCCAGCAGTTTGGACACCAAACATACGCAGTATTTT.

J is TRBJ2-7 and V is TRBV5-1; tentative D call: TRBD1 (6 bases). Trimming cost V 0 bases and J 0 bases, with 10 bases left between them. Germline V gene data show CDR1 as SGHRS and CDR2 as YFSETQ. The CDR3 runs 15 residues. CDR3 DNA sequence: TGCGCCAGCAGCTTGGTACAGGGATTCTCCTACGAGCAGTACTTC. Translation: CASSLVQGFSYEQYF.

The genes are TRBV4-3 and TRBJ1-5; 7 nucleotides align to TRBD1. Trimming at V came to 6 bases and at J to 0 bases, leaving 5 bases not matched to a gene. Germline V CDR1 and CDR2: LGHNA, YSLEER. The CDR3 has 15 amino acids. The chain's CDR3 is CASSHDRVSNQPQHF. The CDR3 DNA follows: TGCGCCAGCAGTCACGACAGGGTTAGCAATCAGCCCCAGCATTTT.

This clone occurred a few times. The rearrangement joins TRBV2 to TRBJ2-5; the D gene is possibly TRBD2 (6 bases). Germline assignment: CDR1 SNHLY and CDR2 FYNNEI. The CDR3 contains 10 residues. V was clipped by 3 bases and J by 10 bases, with 6 bases between them. The CDR3 loop is CASSDGGQYF. CDR3 in DNA: TGTGCCAGCAGTGACGGGGGCCAGTACTTC. The variable domain in full, with the rest retrieved from reference TRBV2 and TRBJ2-5, is EPEVTQTPSHQVTQMGQEVILRCVPISNHLYFYWYRQILGQKVEFLVSFYNNEISEKSEIFDDQFSVERPDGSNFTLKIRSTKLEDSAMYFCASSDGGQYFGPGTRLLVL.

The table lists this clone with a count of one. This chain uses TRBV27 with TRBJ2-1; TRBD2 aligns across 8 bases. The CDR3 spans 19 residues. Germline assignment: CDR1 MNHEY and CDR2 SMNVEV (reference sequence). The V and J ends lost 9 bases and 0 bases, in that order; junction bases with no gene match: 19. For the CDR3, the DNA is TGTGCCAGTAGGGAGCGGCTAGCGGGTCTCAAGAGCTCCTACAATGAGCAGTTCTTC. This gives the protein CASRERLAGLKSSYNEQFF.

The J gene is TRBJ1-1, the V gene TRBV6-1, with D maybe TRBD1 (6 bases). This CDR3 has 16 amino acids. V was clipped by 2 bases and J by 3 bases, with 16 bases between them. From germline, CDR1 is MNHNS and CDR2 SASEGT. CDR3 region: CASSERDTLLDTEAFF. CDR3 nucleotides: TGTGCCAGCAGTGAAAGGGACACTCTGTTAGACACTGAAGCTTTCTTT.

This clone has a single count. J is TRBJ1-2 and V is TRBV7-2; D uncertain. Germline CDR1 is SGHTA and CDR2 is FQGNSA. This CDR3 is built from 14 residues. Trimming left V 1 base short and J 5 bases short, with 11 bases between. CDR3 residues: CASSLELGGYGYTF. CDR3 DNA: TGTGCCAGCAGCTTAGAACTGGGCGGGTATGGCTACACCTTC.

The gene calls are TRBV5-4 and TRBJ2-5; tentative D call: TRBD2 (6 bases). CDR3 length equals 13 residues. Germline V gives CDR1 SGHNT, CDR2 YYREEE (reference sequence). Trimming removed 4 bases at V and 5 bases at J, with 12 bases between. The CDR3 region has the DNA TGTGCCAGCAGCCCCACTGGGGGGGAGACCCAGTACTTC. Encoded protein: CASSPTGGETQYF.

V usage is TRBV4-1 and J usage is TRBJ2-1, with 7 bases identical to TRBD1. The CDR3 length is 16 residues. Per germline, CDR1 MGHRA and CDR2 YSYEKL. The V and J ends lost 0 bases and 6 bases, in that order; junction bases with no gene match: 8. CDR3 nucleotides: TGCGCCAGCAGCCAAGATTGGCAGGGGGTAATCAATGAGCAGTTCTTC. It specifies CASSQDWQGVINEQFF.

Of note for this clone: The junction shows a germline mismatch at one end, possibly a read error. V gene TRBV12-5 combines with J gene TRBJ2-1; 12 nucleotides line up with TRBD1. The CDR3 has 15 amino acids. Germline CDR1 and CDR2: LGHNT and FRNRAP. CDR3 sequence: CASGTGTGGYDEQFF. CDR3 nucleotides: TGTGCTAGTGGGACCGGGACAGGGGGCTACGATGAGCAGTTCTTC.

The chain combines TRBV18 with TRBJ1-1, with D possibly matching TRBD1 (6 bases). This CDR3 is built from 12 residues. CDR1 KGHSH and CDR2 LQKENI come from the germline V gene. V dropped 5 bases and J dropped 11 bases, with 15 bases sitting between them. CDR3 sequence (DNA): TGTGCCAGCTCAATCTCGGGGGGCGATGCTTTCTTT. It yields the protein CASSISGGDAFF.

The rearrangement links TRBV11-3 to TRBJ1-2; unclear D gene. The germline V gene has CDR1 SGHNT and CDR2 YENEEA. V was cut by 5 bases and J by 1 base, with 5 bases left in between. The CDR3 covers 12 residues. The CDR3 DNA reads TGTGCCAGCAGCGCGAATAACTATGGCTACACCTTC. Residues: CASSANNYGYTF. The variable domain in full, with the rest retrieved from reference TRBV11-3 and TRBJ1-2, is EAGVVQSPRYKIIEKKQPVAFWCNPISGHNTLYWYLQNLGQGPELLIRYENEEAVDDSQLPKDRFSAERLKGVDSTLKIQPAELGDSAVYLCASSANNYGYTFGSGTRLTVV.

The chain uses TRBV29-1 and TRBJ1-4; D possibly corresponds to TRBD1 (5 bases). Germline CDR1 is SQVTM and CDR2 is ANQGSEA. The CDR3 sequence is 13 residues long. Between the trimmed V and J ends, which lost 4 bases and 0 bases, there was a span of 6 bases. The CDR3 protein is CSVGQPTNEKLFF. The CDR3 DNA reads TGCAGCGTTGGACAGCCAACTAATGAAAAACTGTTTTTT.

The chain joins TRBV7-8 to TRBJ2-7; 11 bases align to TRBD2. There are 14 residues in the CDR3. Germline CDR1 is SGHVS and CDR2 is FQNEAQ. V gave up 1 base and J gave up 4 bases; unmatched junction bases: 0. The CDR3 DNA follows: TGTGCCAGCAGCTTAGTAGCGGGAGGGTACGAGCAGTACTTC. Translation gives CASSLVAGGYEQYF.

The V call is TRBV11-2, the J call TRBJ1-5, with D unresolved. CDR3 size: 12 residues. Germline V gives CDR1 SGHAT, CDR2 FQNNGV. V was cut by 4 bases and J by 7 bases, with 8 bases left in between. This CDR3 is CASSSSGQPQHF. The CDR3 DNA is TGTGCCAGCAGCTCTTCGGGGCAGCCCCAGCATTTT. The full variable domain, in which reference TRBV11-2 and TRBJ1-5 provide the parts outside the CDR3, is EAGVAQSPRYKIIEKRQSVAFWCNPISGHATLYWYQQILGQGPKLLIQFQNNGVVDDSQLPKDRFSAERLKGVDSTLKIQPAKLEDSAVYLCASSSSGQPQHFGDGTRLSIL.

The chain links TRBV27 to TRBJ2-3; the match to TRBD2 covers 7 bases. V lost 1 base, J lost 2 bases, and 6 bases stayed unmatched. Per germline, CDR1 MNHEY and CDR2 SMNVEV (reference sequence). The CDR3 is 16 amino acids. The CDR3 region has the DNA TGTGCCAGCAGTTTATATGGCGGGAGTGACACAGATACGCAGTATTTT. Amino acid sequence: CASSLYGGSDTDTQYF.

The CDR3 reads CASSLSRETQYF. The CDR3 nucleotides read TGTGCCAGCAGCTTGTCTCGTGAGACCCAGTACTTC. V usage is TRBV5-6 and J usage is TRBJ2-5, with D hard to call. This CDR3 is 12 amino acids long. Germline CDR1 SGHDT, CDR2 YYEEEE. V lost 1 base and J 5 bases, leaving 6 bases between the germline ends.

This rearrangement joins TRBV28 to TRBJ1-1; 7 bases agree with TRBD1. The CDR3 runs to 18 residues. Looked up from germline, CDR1 is MDHEN and CDR2 is SYDVKM. Unmatched junction bases numbered 15, after V lost 5 bases and J lost 0 bases. The CDR3 reads CASSRINYAGTVNTEAFF. Written as DNA, the CDR3 is TGTGCCAGCAGTCGAATAAATTACGCCGGGACAGTGAACACTGAAGCTTTCTTT.

The rearrangement joins TRBV2 to TRBJ1-1; unclear D gene. Per germline, CDR1 SNHLY and CDR2 FYNNEI. The CDR3 totals 14 residues. With 3 bases removed from V and 0 bases from J, the gap between germline ends came to 8 bases. The CDR3 nucleotides read TGTGCCAGCAGTGACCCACAGATGAACACTGAAGCTTTCTTT. Its translation: CASSDPQMNTEAFF.

V gene TRBV4-1 combines with J gene TRBJ2-7; D possibly corresponds to TRBD2 (6 bases). The germline gives CDR1 MGHRA, CDR2 YSYEKL. The CDR3 sequence is 20 residues long. Trimming cost V 0 bases and J 1 base, with 25 bases left between them. CDR3 residues: CASSQDRVATGGTNSYEQYF. CDR3 in DNA: TGCGCCAGCAGCCAAGATCGCGTGGCGACGGGCGGGACGAATTCCTACGAGCAGTACTTC.

This clone was recorded once. The chain combines TRBV6-1 with TRBJ1-2, with D unclear. The CDR3 loop spans 16 amino acids. The germline CDR1 and CDR2 sequences are MNHNS and SASEGT. V was pared by 1 base and J by 6 bases, with 18 bases between. The CDR3 sequence is CASSEGEGLSGDGYTF. The CDR3 DNA reads as TGTGCCAGCAGTGAAGGAGAAGGGCTAAGCGGGGATGGCTACACCTTC.

The chain carries TRBV4-1 and TRBJ2-4; TRBD1 aligns across 7 bases. The CDR3 is 18 residues long. Trimming removed 4 bases from V and 1 base from J; junction bases left unmatched: 13. Germline assignment: CDR1 MGHRA and CDR2 YSYEKL. This CDR3 is CASSRPAGGDPAKNIQYF. CDR3 nucleotide sequence: TGCGCCAGCAGCCGACCCGCAGGGGGAGACCCTGCCAAAAACATTCAGTACTTC.

The chain combines TRBV7-2 with TRBJ2-1; 12 nucleotides agree with TRBD2. V shed 1 base and J 1 base; nucleotides not matched to a gene: 5. Per germline, CDR1 SGHTA and CDR2 FQGNSA. CDR3 length: 18 residues. Here the CDR3 reads CASSLGPSGRGSYNEQFF. The CDR3 region has the DNA TGTGCCAGCAGCTTAGGCCCTAGCGGGAGGGGTTCCTACAATGAGCAGTTCTTC.

The chain carries TRBV18 and TRBJ1-1, with 7 bases aligning to TRBD1. V was pared by 2 bases and J by 4 bases, with 7 bases of the junction left unmatched. This CDR3 comprises 15 residues. The germline V gene encodes CDR1 KGHSH and CDR2 LQKENI. The CDR3 here is CASSPFEGASTEAFF. The CDR3 DNA reads TGTGCCAGCTCACCATTTGAGGGGGCGAGCACTGAAGCTTTCTTT.

The chain uses TRBV30 and TRBJ1-4; 10 positions match TRBD1. Trimming removed 2 bases from V and 9 bases from J; junction bases left unmatched: 9. The CDR3 extends over 15 amino acids. CDR1 GTSNPN and CDR2 SVGIG come from the germline V gene (reference sequence). As DNA, the CDR3 is TGTGCCTGGAGTATTAAGACAGGGGGCACCAAAAAACTGTTTTTT. Protein: CAWSIKTGGTKKLFF.

The V gene is TRBV4-3, the J gene TRBJ2-2; a possible D gene is TRBD2 (7 bases). The CDR3 runs 17 residues. Trimming left V 3 bases short and J 7 bases short, with 21 bases between. CDR1 is LGHNA and CDR2 is YSLEER in the germline V gene. The CDR3 DNA reads TGCGCCAGCAGCCAGGTGGGGGCGGGAGATTTTGGCGGGGAGCTGTTTTTT. It yields the protein CASSQVGAGDFGGELFF.

The genes are TRBV19 and TRBJ2-2, with D perhaps TRBD2 (6 bases). Trimming removed 5 bases from V and 6 bases from J, with 19 bases in between. The CDR3 sequence is 16 residues long. From germline, CDR1 is LNHDA and CDR2 SQIVND (reference sequence). The CDR3 loop reads CASSPLGGNFPGELFF. The DNA for the CDR3 is TGTGCCAGTAGTCCCCTGGGGGGAAACTTCCCCGGGGAGCTGTTTTTT.

The chain recombines TRBV10-2 with TRBJ1-4; 8 bases agree with TRBD1. Germline CDR1 WSHSY, CDR2 SAAADI. This CDR3 contains 14 residues. V lost 2 bases, J lost 8 bases, and 4 bases stayed unmatched. The CDR3 protein is CASSEGQGAEKLFF. The CDR3 coding sequence is TGCGCCAGCAGTGAGGGACAGGGCGCGGAAAAACTGTTTTTT.